Below, one T cell receptor (beta chain) is given with its context. Its antigen remains unknown. The data originate from a study of cytomegalovirus exposure and HLA in healthy donors. Germline lookup yields CDR1 LNHNV and CDR2 YYDKDF (reference sequence). The CDR3 runs 17 residues. Trimming took 0 bases from V and 4 from J, leaving 16 bases between them. Notes on the study in general: According to a later analysis, TCR clusters from the first cohort tended to co-occur in the 120 or so validation repertoires.

TCRdb's table, derived via immunoSEQ multiplex PCR, lists solely in-frame clones and lacks some. The table lists some 150,000 clones, more than 85% of them singletons. The chain employs TRBV15 and TRBJ2-1; a possible D gene is TRBD1 (6 bases). Sequencing was carried out using PBMCs. The TCR comes from a young man in good health and CMV-seronegative. CDR3 protein: CATSRDLMTGFYNEQFF. CDR3 coding DNA: TGTGCCACCAGCAGAGATCTTATGACAGGTTTTTACAATGAGCAGTTCTTC.